This T cell receptor (beta chain) comes out of a study of T cell repertoires in cytomegalovirus infection. Study-level background: Shared public TCR beta signatures pointed to both CMV infection and a matching HLA type.

TCRdb re-called the reads through MiXCR, storing one row per CDR3 protein. This table holds about 160,000 distinct CDR3 sequences, 17% found once. CDR3 length: 13 residues. CDR1 SQVTM and CDR2 ANQGSEA come from the germline V gene. Deletions cut 4 bases from V and 4 bases from J, with 13 bases between. The chain is built from TRBV29-1 and TRBJ1-2; TRBD1 might be the D (5 bases). The sequencing sample was made of CD8+ T cells from PBMCs. The TCR comes from a human donor in good health (CMV status not recorded). Some clones in this sample may be carry-over from other donors' samples. The CDR3 region has the DNA TGCAGCGTTGTTGGCGGGACGGTCTATGGCTACACCTTC. It yields the protein CSVVGGTVYGYTF.